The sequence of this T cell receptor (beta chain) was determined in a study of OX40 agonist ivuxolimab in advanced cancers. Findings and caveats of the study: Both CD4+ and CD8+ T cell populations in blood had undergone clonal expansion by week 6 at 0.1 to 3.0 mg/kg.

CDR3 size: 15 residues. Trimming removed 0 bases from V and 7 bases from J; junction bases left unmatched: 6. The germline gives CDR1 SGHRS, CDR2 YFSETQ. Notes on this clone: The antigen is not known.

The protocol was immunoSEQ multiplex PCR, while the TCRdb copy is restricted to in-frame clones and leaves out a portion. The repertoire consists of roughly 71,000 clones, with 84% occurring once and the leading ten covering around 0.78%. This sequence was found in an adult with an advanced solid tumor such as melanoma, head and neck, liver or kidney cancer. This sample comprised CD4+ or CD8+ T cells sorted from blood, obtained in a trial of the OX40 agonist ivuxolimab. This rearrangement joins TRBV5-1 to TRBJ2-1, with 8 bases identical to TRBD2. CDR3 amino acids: CASSLDGRAVNEQFF. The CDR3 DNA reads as TGCGCCAGCAGCTTGGACGGGAGGGCCGTAAATGAGCAGTTCTTC.